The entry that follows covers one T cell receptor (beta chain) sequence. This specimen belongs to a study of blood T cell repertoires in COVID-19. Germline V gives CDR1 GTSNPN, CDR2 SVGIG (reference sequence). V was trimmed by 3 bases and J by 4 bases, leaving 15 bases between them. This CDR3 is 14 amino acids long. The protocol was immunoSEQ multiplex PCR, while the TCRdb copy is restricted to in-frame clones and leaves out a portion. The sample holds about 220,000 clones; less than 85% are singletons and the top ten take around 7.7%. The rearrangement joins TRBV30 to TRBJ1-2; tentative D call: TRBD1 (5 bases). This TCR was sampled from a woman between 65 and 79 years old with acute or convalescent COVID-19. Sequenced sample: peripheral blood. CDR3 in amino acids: CAWRVLRESYGYTF. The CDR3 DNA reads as TGTGCCTGGAGGGTTCTCAGGGAAAGCTATGGCTACACCTTC.